These T cell receptor beta chains were read from a single sample in a study of blood T cell repertoires in COVID-19. Data came from immunoSEQ multiplex PCR; TCRdb stores just in-frame clones and leaves some out. The profile covers about 200,000 clones, with 82% appearing a single time and 5.2% taken by the ten largest. Material for sequencing was peripheral blood. The receptors were gathered from a woman aged 70-85 years with COVID-19, enrolled during active disease. Each CDR3 is given with its conserved first and last residue. D genes are given only for firm matches. Clone size is given for some rows only: seen once, a few or many times, or a class if the clone is expanded.

d_call cdr3_length j_call clone_size v_call cdr3_nt cdr3_aa
- 15 TRBJ2-7 - TRBV21-1 TGTGCCAGCAGCAAAGGGCTAGCGGGAGTTTCGGCGCAGTACTTC CASSKGLAGVSAQYF
- 15 TRBJ2-1 once TRBV7-3 TGTGCCAGCAGCTTAACGGCGGGTTCCTACAATGAGCAGTTCTTC CASSLTAGSYNEQFF
- 15 TRBJ2-1 few TRBV27 TGTGCCAGCAGTTTATCGAGAGATACCTACAATGAGCAGTTCTTC CASSLSRDTYNEQFF
- 18 TRBJ2-7 - TRBV10-1 TGCGCCAGCAGTGACCACAGAGCCCCGGGGAAAAAGACCTACGAGCAGTACTTC CASSDHRAPGKKTYEQYF
- 15 TRBJ1-1 once TRBV5-1 TGCGCCAGCAGCTTGGAAGGGAGGGAGTGGACTGAAGCTTTCTTT CASSLEGREWTEAFF
TRBD2 15 TRBJ2-1 - TRBV25-1 TGTGCCAGCGGAAGACTAGCGGGAGTGGGCAATGAGCAGTTCTTC CASGRLAGVGNEQFF
TRBD1 14 TRBJ2-1 - TRBV19 TGTGCCATCGCGAAAGGGACAGTCTACAATGAGCAGTTCTTC CAIAKGTVYNEQFF
TRBD1 14 TRBJ1-2 few TRBV6-5 TGTGCCACACAAAACAGGGGGAGGGAGTATGGCTACACCTTC CATQNRGREYGYTF
TRBD1 16 TRBJ1-2 - TRBV28 TGTGCCAGCAGACGGACCGTGGGGACAGGACTTTATGGCTACACCTTC CASRRTVGTGLYGYTF
TRBD1 15 TRBJ2-7 - TRBV11-3 TGTGCCAGCAGCTTTTCCGGGACAGGCGGCTACGAGCAGTACTTC CASSFSGTGGYEQYF
TRBD1 14 TRBJ1-4 once TRBV7-2 TGTGCCAGCAGCCGGGACAGCACGAATGAAAAACTGTTTTTT CASSRDSTNEKLFF
- 10 TRBJ1-3 - TRBV29-1 TGCAGCGTTGAGGCTGACACCATATATTTT CSVEADTIYF
- 15 TRBJ1-2 - TRBV5-1 TGCGCCAGCAGACCCCTATTCCGGAGCAACTATGGCTACACCTTC CASRPLFRSNYGYTF
- 13 TRBJ1-1 - TRBV6-2/TRBV6-3 TGTGCCAGCAGTTTTCGGACAGAGTCTGAAGCTTTCTTT CASSFRTESEAFF